The 5 T cell receptor beta chains reported below all come from one sample, sequenced in a study of beta chain features in type 1 diabetes. The study, taken as a whole, reports: Moderately but significantly shorter TCRB CDR3s were found in Type 1 diabetes patients in all four CD4+ subsets.

Antigens of these TCRs are unknown. What was sequenced were expressed TCRB transcripts, since all of the isolated RNA had been reverse transcribed. Measured with immunoSEQ multiplex PCR; TCRdb has only the in-frame clones, and not every one. The data contain 40,000 or so clones, roughly 68% of them seen just once; the ten biggest clones take up roughly 2.2%. The sample taken for sequencing was Tregs from blood. The receptors derive from a woman aged 18-29 years with type 1 diabetes.

This chain's CDR3 is CAVGSSYNEQFF. CDR3 in DNA: TGTGCCGTGGGCAGCTCCTACAATGAGCAGTTCTTC. The chain is built from TRBV7-8 and TRBJ2-1; D not certain. Trimming pared 11 bases from V and 0 bases from J, leaving 8 bases between. CDR3 length equals 12 residues. Germline V gives CDR1 SGHVS, CDR2 FQNEAQ. The variable domain in full, completed from reference TRBV7-8 and TRBJ2-1, reads GAGVSQSPRYKVAKRGQDVALRCDPISGHVSLFWYQQALGQGPEFLTYFQNEAQLDKSGLPSDRFFAERPEGSVSTLKIQRTQQEDSAVYLCAVGSSYNEQFFGPGTRLTVL.

The chain uses TRBV7-3 and TRBJ1-6; possibly TRBD1 for D (6 bases). CDR1 SGHTA and CDR2 FQGTGA come from the germline V gene. Trimming pared 2 bases from V and 9 bases from J, leaving 11 bases between. The CDR3 loop spans 14 amino acids. CDR3 amino acids: CASSLGQGGSPLHF. The CDR3 nucleotides read TGTGCCAGCAGCTTAGGCCAAGGGGGTTCACCCCTCCACTTT. Full variable domain (missing parts from reference TRBV7-3 and TRBJ1-6): GAGVSQTPSNKVTEKGKYVELRCDPISGHTALYWYRQSLGQGPEFLIYFQGTGAADDSGLPNDRFFAVRPEGSVSTLKIQRTERGDSAVYLCASSLGQGGSPLHFGNGTRLTVT.

The chain has TRBV14 and TRBJ2-3; the D is unclear. Germline CDR1 reads SGHDN; CDR2 reads FVKESK. V lost 3 bases to trimming and J lost 5 bases, with 12 bases between them. The CDR3 is 14 amino acids. CDR3 loop: CASSQGLSVDTQYF. In DNA, the CDR3 is TGTGCCAGCAGCCAGGGCCTCTCCGTAGATACGCAGTATTTT. The whole variable domain, remainder taken from reference TRBV14 and TRBJ2-3, is EAGVTQFPSHSVIEKGQTVTLRCDPISGHDNLYWYRRVMGKEIKFLLHFVKESKQDESGMPNNRFLAERTGGTYSTLKVQPAELEDSGVYFCASSQGLSVDTQYFGPGTRLTVL.

The chain combines TRBV5-4 with TRBJ1-2; possibly TRBD1 for D (6 bases). Trimming took 4 bases from V and 0 from J, leaving 13 bases between them. Germline values: CDR1 SGHNT, CDR2 YYREEE (reference sequence). The CDR3 is 15 amino acids. For the CDR3, the DNA is TGTGCCAGCAGCCCGGGGGGGGCGACTAACTATGGCTACACCTTC. It codes for CASSPGGATNYGYTF.

V is TRBV7-2 and J is TRBJ2-5; TRBD1 might be the D (8 bases). Trimming removed 5 bases from V and 5 bases from J, with 18 bases in between. Germline values: CDR1 SGHTA, CDR2 FQGNSA. There are 15 residues in the CDR3. DNA of the CDR3: TGTGCCAGCAGCCTGACTGACAGGGGAGGGGAGACCCAGTACTTC. It yields the protein CASSLTDRGGETQYF.